Detailed here is one T cell receptor beta chain. The data are from a study of CD8 T cells in Susac syndrome. Study overall: Among the Susac syndrome patients who underwent sequencing, about 6 had clinically active disease, while fewer than 10 of them were in remission.

Purification of the CD8+ and CD4+ T cells relied on negative isolation, and TEMRA cells underwent FACS enrichment. After extraction with the RNeasy kit, about 0.45 to 1 ug of the RNA was reverse transcribed using random hexamers. Multiplex immunoSEQ PCR targeted 54 Vbeta and 13 Jbeta TCR beta segments. TCRdb processed the immunoSEQ multiplex PCR reads anew with MiXCR; each CDR3 protein has one entry. The table has over 150,000 distinct CDR3 sequences, about 96% seen once. Germline CDR1 is GTSNPN and CDR2 is SVGIG (reference sequence). The V gene lost 5 bases and the J gene lost 4 bases, with 10 bases spanning the gap. The CDR3 loop spans 12 amino acids.

The gene calls are TRBV30 and TRBJ2-3; D is possibly TRBD1 (6 bases). This TCR was sampled from a human donor with Susac syndrome. Sequenced sample: CD4+ T cells from PBMCs. As DNA, the CDR3 is TGTGCCTGGGGGACACGGGCAGATACGCAGTATTTT. This encodes CAWGTRADTQYF.